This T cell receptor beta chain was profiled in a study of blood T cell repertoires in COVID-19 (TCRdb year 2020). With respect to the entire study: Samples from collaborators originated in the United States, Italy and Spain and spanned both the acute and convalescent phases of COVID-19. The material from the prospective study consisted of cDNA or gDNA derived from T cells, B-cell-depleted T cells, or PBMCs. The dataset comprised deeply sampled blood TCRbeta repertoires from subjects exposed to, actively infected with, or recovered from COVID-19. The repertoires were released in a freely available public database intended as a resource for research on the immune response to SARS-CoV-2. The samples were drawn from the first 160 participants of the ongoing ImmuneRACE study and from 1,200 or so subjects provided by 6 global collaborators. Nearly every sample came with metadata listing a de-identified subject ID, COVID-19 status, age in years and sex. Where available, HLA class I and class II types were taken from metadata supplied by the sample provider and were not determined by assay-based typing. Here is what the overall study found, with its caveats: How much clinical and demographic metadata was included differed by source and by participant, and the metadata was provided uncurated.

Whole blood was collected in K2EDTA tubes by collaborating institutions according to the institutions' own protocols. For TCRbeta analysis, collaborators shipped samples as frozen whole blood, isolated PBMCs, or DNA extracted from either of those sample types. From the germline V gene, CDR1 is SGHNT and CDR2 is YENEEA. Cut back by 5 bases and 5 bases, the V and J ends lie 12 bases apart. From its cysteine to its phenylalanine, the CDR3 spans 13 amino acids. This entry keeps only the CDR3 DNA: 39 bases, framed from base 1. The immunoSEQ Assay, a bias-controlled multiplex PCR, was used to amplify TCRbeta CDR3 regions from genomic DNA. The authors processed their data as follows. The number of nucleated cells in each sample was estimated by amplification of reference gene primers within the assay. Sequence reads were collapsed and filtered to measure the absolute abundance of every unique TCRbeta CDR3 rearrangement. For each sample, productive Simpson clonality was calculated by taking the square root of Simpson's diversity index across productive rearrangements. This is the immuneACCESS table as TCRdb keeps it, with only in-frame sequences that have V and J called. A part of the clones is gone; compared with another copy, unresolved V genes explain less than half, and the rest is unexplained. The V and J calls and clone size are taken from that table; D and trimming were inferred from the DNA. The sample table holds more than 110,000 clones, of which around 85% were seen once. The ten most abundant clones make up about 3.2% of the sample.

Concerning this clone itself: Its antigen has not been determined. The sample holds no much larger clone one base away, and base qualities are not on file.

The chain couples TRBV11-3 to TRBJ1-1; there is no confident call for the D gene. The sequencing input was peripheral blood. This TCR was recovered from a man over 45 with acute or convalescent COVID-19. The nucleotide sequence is TGTGCCAGCAGCCTCATTCGCGAGACTGAAGCTTTCTTT. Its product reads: CASSLIRETEAFF.